Here is one T cell receptor (beta chain) with its context. The repertoire was sequenced with immunoSEQ multiplex PCR; TCRdb's copy has only in-frame clones and lacks some. The sample lists over 150,000 clones, roughly 81% occurring once. Patients of the Seattle cohort, enrolled during active infection, were followed longitudinally. This sample was included in a study of blood T cell repertoires in COVID-19. Germline V gene sequence: CDR1 SGDLS, CDR2 YYNGEE. This CDR3 comprises 17 residues. With 3 bases clipped from V and 4 bases from J, the junction kept 10 bases outside the gene matches. The sequenced sample consisted of peripheral blood. This TCR was sampled from a woman aged 55-70 years with COVID-19, enrolled during active disease. V usage is TRBV9 and J usage is TRBJ1-3; 10 bases line up with TRBD1. The CDR3 reads CASSEVPGTGVGNTIYF. In nucleotides, the CDR3 is TGTGCCAGCAGCGAAGTGCCGGGGACAGGGGTAGGAAACACCATATATTTT. Full variable domain (remainder filled in from reference TRBV9 and TRBJ1-3): DSGVTQTPKHLITATGQRVTLRCSPRSGDLSVYWYQQSLDQGLQFLIQYYNGEERAKGNILERFSAQQFPDLHSELNLSSLELGDSALYFCASSEVPGTGVGNTIYFGEGSWLTVV.